One T cell receptor beta chain is described in this entry. These data belong to a study of shared clonotypes between healthy human individuals. Trimming removed 2 bases at V and 1 base at J, with 9 bases between. The germline gives CDR1 MDHEN, CDR2 SYDVKM. This CDR3 is built from 14 residues. Sequenced by immunoSEQ multiplex PCR; TCRdb stores in-frame clones only, minus some. The table records around 690,000 clones, around 91% of them present only once. The TCR originated in a man aged 18 to 30 in good health. Some clones in this sample may be carry-over from other donors' samples. Sequenced: memory CD8+ T cells from PBMCs. Documented subset: CD45RO+ cells pooled with CCR7-negative TemRA cells. The genes are TRBV28 and TRBJ2-7; tentatively, D is TRBD1 (5 bases). The CDR3 reads CASSLVDSSYEQYF. The CDR3 DNA reads TGTGCCAGCAGTTTAGTAGACAGTTCCTACGAGCAGTACTTC. The full variable domain, its missing parts supplied by reference TRBV28 and TRBJ2-7, is DVKVTQSSRYLVKRTGEKVFLECVQDMDHENMFWYRQDPGLGLRLIYFSYDVKMKEKGDIPEGYSVSREKKERFSLILESASTNQTSMYLCASSLVDSSYEQYFGPGTRLTVT.